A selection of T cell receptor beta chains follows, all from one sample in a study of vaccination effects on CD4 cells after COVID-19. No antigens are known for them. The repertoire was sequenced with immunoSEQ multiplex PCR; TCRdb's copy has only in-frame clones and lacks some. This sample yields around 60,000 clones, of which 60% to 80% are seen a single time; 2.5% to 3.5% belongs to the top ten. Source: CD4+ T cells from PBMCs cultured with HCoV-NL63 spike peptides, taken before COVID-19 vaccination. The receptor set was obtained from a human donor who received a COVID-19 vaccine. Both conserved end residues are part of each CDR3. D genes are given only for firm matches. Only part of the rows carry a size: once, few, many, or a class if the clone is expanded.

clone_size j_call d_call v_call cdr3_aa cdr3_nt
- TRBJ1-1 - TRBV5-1 CASSLGTSNTEAFF TGCGCCAGCAGCCTCGGGACCTCGAACACTGAAGCTTTCTTT
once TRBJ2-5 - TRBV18 CASSPPTPGRETQYF TGTGCCAGCTCACCACCGACCCCAGGGAGAGAGACCCAGTACTTC
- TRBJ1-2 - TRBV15 CATSRKGTGFYGYTF TGTGCCACCAGCAGGAAGGGCACGGGTTTCTATGGCTACACCTTC
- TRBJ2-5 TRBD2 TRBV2 CASSAQTSGGDRQYF TGTGCCAGCAGTGCTCAGACTAGCGGGGGGGATCGCCAGTACTTC
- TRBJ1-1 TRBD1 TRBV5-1 CASSTGQGLSTEAFF TGCGCCAGCAGCACCGGACAGGGCTTAAGCACTGAAGCTTTCTTT
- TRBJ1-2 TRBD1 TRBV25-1 CASSQGGFGYTF TGTGCCAGCAGTCAGGGGGGCTTTGGCTACACCTTC
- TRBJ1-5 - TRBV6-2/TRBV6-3 CASSYGGRVVQPQHF TGTGCCAGCAGTTACGGCGGCAGGGTAGTTCAGCCCCAGCATTTT
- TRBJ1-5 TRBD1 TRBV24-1 CATSKQGFQPQHF TGTGCCACCAGCAAACAGGGGTTTCAGCCCCAGCATTTT
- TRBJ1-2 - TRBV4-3 CASSQAGRPLSGYTF TGCGCCAGCAGCCAAGCGGGCAGGCCCCTTTCGGGCTACACCTTC
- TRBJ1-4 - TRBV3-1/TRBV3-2 CASSRWDTRTSNEKLFF TGTGCCAGCAGCCGGTGGGACACCCGCACCTCTAATGAAAAACTGTTTTTT
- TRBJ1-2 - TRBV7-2 CASSFKSQGMDGYTF TGTGCCAGCAGCTTTAAGTCGCAGGGCATGGATGGCTACACCTTC
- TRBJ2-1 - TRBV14 CASSQQQFSSYNEQFF TGTGCCAGCAGCCAGCAACAGTTCAGCTCCTACAATGAGCAGTTCTTC
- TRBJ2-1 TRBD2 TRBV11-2 CASSSGLAGGPHEQFF TGTGCCAGCAGTTCGGGACTAGCGGGGGGGCCTCATGAGCAGTTCTTC
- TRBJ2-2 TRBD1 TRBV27 CASGDSNTGELFF TGTGCCAGCGGGGACAGTAACACCGGGGAGCTGTTTTTT
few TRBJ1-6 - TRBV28 CASTKGGVVDSPLHF TGTGCCAGCACCAAAGGGGGGGTAGTGGATTCACCCCTCCACTTT
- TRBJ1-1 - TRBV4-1 CASSQVTGPEAFF TGCGCCAGCAGCCAAGTTACCGGACCTGAAGCTTTCTTT
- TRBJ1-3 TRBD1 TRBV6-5 CASSQDRDSGNTIYF TGTGCCAGCAGCCAAGACAGGGACTCTGGAAACACCATATATTTT
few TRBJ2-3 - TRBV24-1 CATSDRGLSSTDTQYF TGTGCCACCAGTGATCGGGGGCTATCTAGCACAGATACGCAGTATTTT